This T cell receptor (beta chain) comes out of a study of blood T cells in healthy people across ages. Notes on the study in general: Among long-lived donors, naive CD4+ cells were more numerous and diversity higher than in aged donors.

Alongside a J-beta primer mix, a sample-barcoded 5' primer served in a second PCR lasting about 7 to 11 cycles. TCRdb analysed the 5' RACE reads with MiXCR anew, one entry per CDR3 protein. The sample contains 350,000 to 450,000 distinct CDR3 sequences, about 55% of which appear only once. This clonotype occurred a few times. Its specificity is unknown. The CDR3 totals 13 residues. With 2 bases removed from V and 2 bases from J, the gap between germline ends came to 7 bases. Germline-derived CDR1 and CDR2 are SGHRS and YFSETQ. The sequence was obtained from a man in his 60s in good health. Sequenced input: blood. The V gene is TRBV5-1, the J gene TRBJ2-5; weak D call: TRBD1 (5 bases). For the CDR3, the DNA is TGCGCCAGCAGCTTCCCAGGGCAAGAGACCCAGTACTTC. Amino acids: CASSFPGQETQYF.